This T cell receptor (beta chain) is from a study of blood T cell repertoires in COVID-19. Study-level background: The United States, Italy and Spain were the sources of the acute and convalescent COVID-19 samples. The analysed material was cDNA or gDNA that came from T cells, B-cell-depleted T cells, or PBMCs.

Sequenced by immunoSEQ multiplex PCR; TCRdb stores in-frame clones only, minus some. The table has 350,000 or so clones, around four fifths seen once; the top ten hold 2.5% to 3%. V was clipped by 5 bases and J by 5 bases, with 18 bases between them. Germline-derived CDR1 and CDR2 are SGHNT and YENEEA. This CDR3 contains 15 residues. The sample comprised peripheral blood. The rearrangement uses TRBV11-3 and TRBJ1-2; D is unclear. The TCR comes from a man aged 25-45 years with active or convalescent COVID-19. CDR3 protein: CASSHPEEQSYGYTF. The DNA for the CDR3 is TGTGCCAGCAGCCACCCCGAGGAGCAATCTTATGGCTACACCTTC.